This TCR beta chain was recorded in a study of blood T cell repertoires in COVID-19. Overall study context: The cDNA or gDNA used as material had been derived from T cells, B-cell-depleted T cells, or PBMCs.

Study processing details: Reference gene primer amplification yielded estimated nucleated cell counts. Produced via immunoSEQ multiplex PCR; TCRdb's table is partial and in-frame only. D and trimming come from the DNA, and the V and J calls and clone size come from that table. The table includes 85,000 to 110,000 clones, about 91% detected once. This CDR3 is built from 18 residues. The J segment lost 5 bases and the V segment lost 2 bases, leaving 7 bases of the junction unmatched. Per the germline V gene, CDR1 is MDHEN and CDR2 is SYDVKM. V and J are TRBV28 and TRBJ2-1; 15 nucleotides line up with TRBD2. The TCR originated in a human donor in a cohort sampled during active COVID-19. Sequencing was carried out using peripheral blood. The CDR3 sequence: CASSLIPGTSGRHNEQFF. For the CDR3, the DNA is TGTGCCAGCAGTTTAATTCCCGGGACTAGCGGGAGGCACAATGAGCAGTTCTTC.